This TCR beta chain originates from a study of neurological immune-mediated disorders. Study-wide results and caveats: No sharing of CDR3 amino acid sequences was observed among expanded clones across subjects, suggesting private repertoires in all groups.

The CDR3 totals 15 residues. Germline CDR1 PRHDT, CDR2 FYEKMQ (reference sequence). Unmatched junction bases numbered 9, after V lost 5 bases and J lost 2 bases. This clonotype showed up many times. Its antigen is currently unknown. Template-switch 5'RACE cDNA synthesis added a 10-nucleotide unique molecular identifier. From 15-18 subjects, each sequencing run yielded over 180 million TCR-beta sequences. TCRdb re-called the 5' RACE reads with MiXCR, one entry per CDR3 protein. The data show around 13,000 distinct CDR3 sequences, with more than 6% seen just once and approximately 24% held by the top ten. The sorted libraries drew on about a million T cells that were CD4+ or CD8+.

Sequenced material: CD8+ T cells from blood. The rearrangement links TRBV13 to TRBJ2-7; 7 bases map to TRBD2. The receptor comes from a woman aged 40 to 50 in good health. The CDR3 spells CASSERRGVTYEQYF. The DNA of the CDR3 is TGTGCCAGCAGCGAGAGACGGGGGGTTACCTACGAGCAGTACTTC.